This T cell receptor beta chain was recorded in a study of blood T cell repertoires in COVID-19 (dated by TCRdb to about 2020). With regard to the full study: Collaborator samples came from the United States, Italy and Spain and covered acute and convalescent phases of COVID-19. The material from the prospective study consisted of cDNA or gDNA derived from T cells, B-cell-depleted T cells, or PBMCs. Deeply sampled blood TCRbeta repertoires from subjects exposed to, actively infected with, or recovered from COVID-19 were included in the dataset. The repertoires were released in a freely available public database intended as a resource for research on the immune response to SARS-CoV-2. The samples were drawn from the first 160 participants of the ongoing ImmuneRACE study and from over a thousand subjects provided by 6 global collaborators. A de-identified subject ID, COVID-19 status, age in years and sex were almost always included in the sample metadata. HLA class I and class II types, where available, came from metadata supplied by the sample provider rather than from assay-based typing.

TCRbeta CDR3 regions were amplified from genomic DNA by means of the immunoSEQ Assay, a bias-controlled multiplex PCR. In the original analysis: Nucleated cell counts per sample were estimated from amplification of reference gene primers within the assay. To quantify the absolute abundance of each unique TCRbeta CDR3 rearrangement, sequence reads were collapsed and filtered. For each sample, productive Simpson clonality was calculated by taking the square root of Simpson's diversity index across productive rearrangements. TCRdb re-hosts the immuneACCESS table, in-frame sequences only. Its copies lack some clones; in the studies checked, an unresolved V gene accounts for under half of them, and the cause for the rest is not known. Clone size and V and J calls were adopted from that table, with D and trimming inferred from the DNA. The sample data list approximately 280,000 clones, and approximately 90% of these were observed just once. The ten top clones hold 12% of the sample.

Study-level results and caveats: The amount of clinical and demographic metadata varied by source and participant and was provided uncurated.

As to this clone: The antigen it binds to is not known. No qualities accompany the bases; no much larger clone lies one base away.

Each collaborating institution followed its own protocols to collect whole blood in K2EDTA tubes. Collaborator samples were shipped for TCRbeta analysis as frozen whole blood, isolated PBMCs, or DNA extracted from either sample type. The germline ends are 12 bases apart after V is trimmed by 4 bases and J by 2 bases. For CDR1 and CDR2, the germline V gene lists SGHRS and YFSETQ. The CDR3 covers 14 residues, taking in both the cysteine and the phenylalanine. The CDR3 DNA has 42 bases and is translated from base 1. This chain is built from TRBV5-1 and TRBJ2-5; matching of 5 bases hints at TRBD2 as the D gene. The TCR originated in an older woman with acute or convalescent COVID-19. Material: peripheral blood. Here the CDR3 is given as CASSPGKTQETQYF. In nucleotide form, the sequence is TGCGCCAGCAGCCCCGGGAAAACACAAGAGACCCAGTACTTC.